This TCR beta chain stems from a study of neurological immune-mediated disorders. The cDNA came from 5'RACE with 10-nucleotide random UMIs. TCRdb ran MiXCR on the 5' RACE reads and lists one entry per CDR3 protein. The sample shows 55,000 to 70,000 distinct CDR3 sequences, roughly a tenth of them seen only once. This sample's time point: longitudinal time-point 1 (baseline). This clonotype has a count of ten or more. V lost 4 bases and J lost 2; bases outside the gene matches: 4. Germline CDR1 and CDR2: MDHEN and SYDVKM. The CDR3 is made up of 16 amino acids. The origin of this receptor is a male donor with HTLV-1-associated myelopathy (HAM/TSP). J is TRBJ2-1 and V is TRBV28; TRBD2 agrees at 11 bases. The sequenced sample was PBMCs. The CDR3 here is CASSSPLAGAYNEQFF. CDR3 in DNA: TGTGCCAGCAGTTCGCCACTAGCGGGGGCCTACAATGAGCAGTTCTTC.